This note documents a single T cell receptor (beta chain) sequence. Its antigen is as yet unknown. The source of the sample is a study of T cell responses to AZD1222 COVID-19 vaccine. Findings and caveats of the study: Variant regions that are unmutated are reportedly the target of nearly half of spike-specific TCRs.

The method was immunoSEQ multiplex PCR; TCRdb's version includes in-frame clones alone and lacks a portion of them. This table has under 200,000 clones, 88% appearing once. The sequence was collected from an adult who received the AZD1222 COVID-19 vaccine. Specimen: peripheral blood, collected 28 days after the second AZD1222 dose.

This chain's CDR3 is CASSQRQGIYGYTF. CDR3 DNA sequence: TGCGCCAGCAGCCAGAGGCAGGGAATCTATGGCTACACCTTC. The rearrangement uses TRBV4-1 and TRBJ1-2; D possibly corresponds to TRBD1 (5 bases). Trimming took off 3 bases at V and 4 bases at J, with 12 bases between the two ends. Germline loops: CDR1 MGHRA, CDR2 YSYEKL. The CDR3 consists of 14 residues.